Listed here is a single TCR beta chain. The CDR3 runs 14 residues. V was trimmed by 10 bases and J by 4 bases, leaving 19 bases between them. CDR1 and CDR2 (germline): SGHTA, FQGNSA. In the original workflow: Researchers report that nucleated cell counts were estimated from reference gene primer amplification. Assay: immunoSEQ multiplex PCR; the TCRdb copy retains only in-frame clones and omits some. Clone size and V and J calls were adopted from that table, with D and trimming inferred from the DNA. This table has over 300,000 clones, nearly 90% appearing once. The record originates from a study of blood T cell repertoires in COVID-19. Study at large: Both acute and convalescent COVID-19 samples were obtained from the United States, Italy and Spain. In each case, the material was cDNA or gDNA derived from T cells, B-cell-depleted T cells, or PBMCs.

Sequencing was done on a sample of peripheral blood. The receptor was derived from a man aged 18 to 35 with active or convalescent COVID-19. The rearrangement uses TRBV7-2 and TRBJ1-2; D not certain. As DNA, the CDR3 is TGTGCCACAACCGTGAACGGGGTTCGCTATGGCTACACCTTC. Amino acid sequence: CATTVNGVRYGYTF. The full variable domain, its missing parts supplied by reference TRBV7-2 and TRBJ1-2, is GAGVSQSPSNKVTEKGKDVELRCDPISGHTALYWYRQSLGQGLEFLIYFQGNSAPDKSGLPSDRFSAERTGGSVSTLTIQRTQQEDSAVYLCATTVNGVRYGYTFGSGTRLTVV.